Below, 24 T cell receptor beta chains from the same sample are listed, as sequenced in a study of cytomegalovirus exposure and HLA in healthy donors. The primer mix had 60 Vbeta and 13 Jbeta primers. Clones were read by immunoSEQ multiplex PCR, and TCRdb kept only the in-frame ones, dropping some. The sample consists of about 95,000 clones, roughly 79% of them appearing once. The sequenced sample was PBMCs. The receptors were sampled from a middle-aged woman in good health and CMV-seronegative.

This rearrangement joins TRBV5-6 to TRBJ1-2, with 8 bases aligning to TRBD1. The CDR3 extends over 13 amino acids. Germline assignment: CDR1 SGHDT and CDR2 YYEEEE. V lost 4 bases, J lost 2 bases, and 1 base stayed unmatched. CDR3 in amino acids: CASSRDRNYGYTF. The CDR3 nucleotides are TGTGCCAGCAGCCGGGACAGGAACTATGGCTACACCTTC.

This chain joins TRBV7-2 and TRBJ2-7; 12 bases line up with TRBD2. V dropped 5 bases and J dropped 1; count of bases not matched to a gene: 9. The germline V gene encodes CDR1 SGHTA and CDR2 FQGNSA. This CDR3 comprises 17 residues. CDR3 nucleotide sequence: TGTGCCAGCAGCCCCCGGACTAGCGGGGTCCTATCCTACGAGCAGTACTTC. This codes for CASSPRTSGVLSYEQYF.

This clone has just a few counts. The chain employs TRBV4-1 and TRBJ1-5; D gene ambiguous. CDR3 length: 13 residues. Germline V gene sequence: CDR1 MGHRA, CDR2 YSYEKL. V gave up 3 bases and J gave up 6 bases, with 9 bases separating them. CDR3 residues: CASSQQAGQPQHF. The CDR3 DNA sequence: TGCGCCAGCAGCCAGCAGGCGGGTCAGCCCCAGCATTTT.

The genes are TRBV29-1 and TRBJ2-3; 8 positions agree with TRBD2. This CDR3 spans 17 amino acids. The germline gives CDR1 SQVTM, CDR2 ANQGSEA. The V gene end was trimmed by 0 bases and the J gene end by 8 bases; junction bases not matched to a gene: 16. The CDR3 nucleotides read TGCAGCGTTGAAGATGGCTTGGTCAGCGGGGGCAAGACTACGCAGTATTTT. It translates to CSVEDGLVSGGKTTQYF.

This clone was counted once. This chain uses TRBV4-3 with TRBJ1-2; unclear D gene. The CDR3 contains 14 residues. Germline loops: CDR1 LGHNA, CDR2 YSLEER. The V gene lost 0 bases and the J gene lost 2 bases, with 7 bases spanning the gap. For the CDR3, the DNA is TGCGCCAGCAGCCAAGATACCGGGAACTATGGCTACACCTTC. Translating it yields CASSQDTGNYGYTF.

The chain is built from TRBV5-6 and TRBJ2-3; 9 nucleotides align to TRBD2. Germline V lookup: CDR1 SGHDT, CDR2 YYEEEE. The CDR3 runs to 17 residues. Trimming removed 1 base from V and 6 bases from J; junction bases left unmatched: 12. In DNA, the CDR3 is TGTGCCAGCAGCTTGTGGCTAGCGGGGTCCCGCGGGGATACGCAGTATTTT. Protein sequence: CASSLWLAGSRGDTQYF.

The chain links TRBV6-6 to TRBJ2-2; no firm D call. The ends were cut back, 6 bases at V and 4 bases at J, with 12 bases in the middle. The CDR3 loop spans 14 amino acids. Germline loops: CDR1 MNHNY, CDR2 SVGAGI (reference sequence). Here the CDR3 reads CASSLLGGTGELFF. The CDR3 DNA reads TGTGCCAGCAGCCTCCTCGGTGGCACCGGGGAGCTGTTTTTT.

The rearrangement joins TRBV27 to TRBJ2-7; 11 bases are shared with TRBD1. The CDR3 totals 14 residues. Per germline, CDR1 MNHEY and CDR2 SMNVEV (reference sequence). Trimming at V came to 4 bases and at J to 6 bases, leaving 5 bases not matched to a gene. CDR3 nucleotides: TGTGCCAGCAGTTGGGGGACAGGGGGACGCGAGCAGTACTTC. This sequence encodes CASSWGTGGREQYF.

The V call is TRBV28, the J call TRBJ2-5; 10 bases are shared with TRBD2. This CDR3 has 15 amino acids. Trimming removed 5 bases from V and 6 bases from J; junction bases left unmatched: 9. Germline V CDR1 and CDR2: MDHEN, SYDVKM. The CDR3 bases are TGTGCCAGCAGTCCTACTAGCGGGGCGTCCAAGACCCAGTACTTC. Translated, it gives CASSPTSGASKTQYF.

This clone was counted once. The rearrangement uses TRBV19 and TRBJ1-2; D is ambiguous. V dropped 3 bases and J dropped 3 bases, with 8 bases sitting between them. Germline CDR1 reads LNHDA; CDR2 reads SQIVND (reference sequence). CDR3 length equals 13 residues. CDR3 in DNA: TGTGCCAGTAGTATGGTCGGGGACTATGGCTACACCTTC. Protein: CASSMVGDYGYTF.

This clone was observed a single time. J is TRBJ2-6 and V is TRBV14; TRBD1 matches at 8 bases. The V and J ends lost 5 bases and 0 bases, in that order; junction bases with no gene match: 9. CDR1 is SGHDN, CDR2 FVKESK, per germline. CDR3 size: 18 residues. The CDR3 bases are TGTGCCAGCAGCACAGCAGGGGGCCTGCCCTCTGGGGCCAACGTCCTGACTTTC. Its translation is CASSTAGGLPSGANVLTF.

This clone has more than one count but fewer than ten. V usage is TRBV18 and J usage is TRBJ1-1, with 11 bases matching TRBD1. The germline gives CDR1 KGHSH, CDR2 LQKENI. The V gene end was trimmed by 0 bases and the J gene end by 6 bases; junction bases not matched to a gene: 0. The CDR3 spans 14 residues. The DNA for the CDR3 is TGTGCCAGCTCACCACCGGGACAGGGGGCTGAAGCTTTCTTT. It is translated as CASSPPGQGAEAFF.

This chain links TRBV7-6 with TRBJ2-7; 9 bases are a match to TRBD1. Germline trimming cut 3 bases from V and 3 bases from J; bases unmatched to any gene: 6. The CDR3 runs 15 residues. Germline CDR1 and CDR2: SGHVS and FNYEAQ. CDR3 loop: CASSLMWGQGYEQYF. CDR3 in DNA: TGTGCCAGCAGCTTGATGTGGGGACAGGGCTACGAGCAGTACTTC. Drawing the rest from reference TRBV7-6 and TRBJ2-7, the complete variable domain is GAGVSQSPRYKVTKRGQDVALRCDPISGHVSLYWYRQALGQGPEFLTYFNYEAQQDKSGLPNDRFSAERPEGSISTLTIQRTEQRDSAMYRCASSLMWGQGYEQYFGPGTRLTVT.

The CDR3 region has the DNA TGTGCCAGTAGCCTACAGTATAACTATGGCTACACCTTC. Protein sequence: CASSLQYNYGYTF. The V and J genes are TRBV19 and TRBJ1-2, with no clear D. Trimming removed 6 bases at V and 1 base at J, with 9 bases between. The germline CDR1 and CDR2 sequences are LNHDA and SQIVND (reference sequence). This CDR3 is 13 amino acids long.

The CDR3 protein is CASSFIVTGGSYEQYF. The CDR3 bases are TGTGCCAGCAGCTTTATCGTAACAGGGGGATCCTACGAGCAGTACTTC. The chain has TRBV7-9 and TRBJ2-7; TRBD1 matches at 8 bases. Trimming removed 3 bases from V and 1 base from J; junction bases left unmatched: 8. This CDR3 has 16 residues. The germline V gene has CDR1 SEHNR and CDR2 FQNEAQ (reference sequence).

The gene calls are TRBV15 and TRBJ1-4; a weak D match, TRBD1 (5 bases). CDR3 length: 14 residues. V lost 8 bases and J 7 bases, leaving 17 bases between the germline ends. The germline V gene has CDR1 LNHNV and CDR2 YYDKDF (reference sequence). The CDR3 spells CATSAAGLGEKLFF. The CDR3 DNA reads TGTGCCACCTCAGCAGCAGGGCTCGGTGAAAAACTGTTTTTT.

There are a few counts of this clone. The rearrangement links TRBV19 to TRBJ2-2, with D possibly being TRBD1 (5 bases). CDR1 is LNHDA, CDR2 SQIVND, per germline (reference sequence). CDR3 size: 14 residues. The V end was cut by 7 bases, the J end by 4 bases, with 13 bases between. The CDR3 DNA reads TGTGCCAGTATGCTGTCCCAGGGCACCGGGGAGCTGTTTTTT. It is translated as CASMLSQGTGELFF.

As to this clone: A junction end diverges from the germline sequence, so it may reflect a read error. The DNA of the CDR3 is TGTGCCAGTAGTATGTCTAGCATAGATACGCAGTATTTT. As protein: CASSMSSIDTQYF. V and J are TRBV19 and TRBJ2-3; D perhaps matches TRBD2 (5 bases). CDR1 is LNHDA and CDR2 is SQIVND in the germline V gene (reference sequence). The length of the CDR3 is 13 residues.

CDR3 sequence: CASSFTVTEQFF. In DNA, the CDR3 is TGTGCCAGCAGCTTCACAGTGACCGAGCAGTTCTTC. This sequence joins TRBV7-2 and TRBJ2-1; D call uncertain. Trimming stripped 3 bases from V and 10 bases from J, with 10 bases between. In germline, CDR1 is SGHTA, CDR2 FQGNSA. This CDR3 is 12 amino acids long.

CDR3 DNA sequence: TGTGCCAGCAGCTTGTGGATTTCAGACTGGATTTCTGGAAACACCATATATTTT. Translating it yields CASSLWISDWISGNTIYF. V is TRBV7-9 and J is TRBJ1-3; D remains unclear. Germline V gives CDR1 SEHNR, CDR2 FQNEAQ (reference sequence). The CDR3 has 18 amino acids. V lost 3 bases to trimming and J lost 1 base, with 19 bases between them.

Comments on this clone: Other DNA sequences of this sample code for an identical CDR3. The chain combines TRBV18 with TRBJ1-1; D unclear. The CDR3 length is 13 residues. V lost 3 bases to trimming and J lost 0 bases, with 5 bases between them. In germline, CDR1 is KGHSH, CDR2 LQKENI. DNA of the CDR3: TGTGCCAGCTCACCGAGCTTGAACACTGAAGCTTTCTTT. Translation gives CASSPSLNTEAFF.

The V and J genes are TRBV6-5 and TRBJ1-5; D uncertain. Trimming pared 0 bases from V and 0 bases from J, leaving 6 bases between. Germline loops: CDR1 MNHEY, CDR2 SVGAGI. The length of the CDR3 is 15 residues. The CDR3 sequence: CASSYSADSNQPQHF. The CDR3 nucleotides are TGTGCCAGCAGTTACTCGGCAGATAGCAATCAGCCCCAGCATTTT.

V is TRBV5-1 and J is TRBJ1-1, with D tentatively TRBD1 (5 bases). The length of the CDR3 is 14 residues. Germline V gene sequence: CDR1 SGHRS, CDR2 YFSETQ. V lost 2 bases and J lost 2, with 10 bases in between. CDR3 sequence reads: CASSFGGINTEAFF. The CDR3 nucleotides are TGCGCCAGCAGCTTTGGGGGGATCAACACTGAAGCTTTCTTT.

This clone was recorded only once. The chain combines TRBV7-2 with TRBJ1-5; D may be TRBD1 (5 bases). V shed 5 bases and J shed 7 bases, with 15 bases lying between them. From germline, CDR1 is SGHTA and CDR2 FQGNSA. CDR3 length: 14 amino acids. The CDR3 sequence is CASSARTWEQPQHF. The CDR3 DNA sequence: TGTGCCAGCAGCGCAAGGACATGGGAACAGCCCCAGCATTTT.